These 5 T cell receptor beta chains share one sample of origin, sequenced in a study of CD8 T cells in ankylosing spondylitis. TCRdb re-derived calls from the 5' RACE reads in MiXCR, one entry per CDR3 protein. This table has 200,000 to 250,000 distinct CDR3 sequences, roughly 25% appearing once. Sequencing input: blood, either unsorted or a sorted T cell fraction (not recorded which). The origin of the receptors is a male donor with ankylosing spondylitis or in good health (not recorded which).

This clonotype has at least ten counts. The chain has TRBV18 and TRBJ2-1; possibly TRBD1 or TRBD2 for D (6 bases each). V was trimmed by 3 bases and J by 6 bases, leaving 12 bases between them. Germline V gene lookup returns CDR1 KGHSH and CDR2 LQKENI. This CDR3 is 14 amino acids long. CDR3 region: CASSPRGRTNEQFF. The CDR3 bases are TGTGCCAGCTCACCCCGGGGGCGGACCAATGAGCAGTTCTTC.

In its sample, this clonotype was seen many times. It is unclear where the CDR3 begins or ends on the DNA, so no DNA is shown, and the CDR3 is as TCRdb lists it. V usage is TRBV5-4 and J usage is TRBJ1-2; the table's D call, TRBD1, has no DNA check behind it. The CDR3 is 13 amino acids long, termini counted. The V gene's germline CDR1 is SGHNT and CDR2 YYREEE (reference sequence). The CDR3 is CASSLVGQGAHTF.

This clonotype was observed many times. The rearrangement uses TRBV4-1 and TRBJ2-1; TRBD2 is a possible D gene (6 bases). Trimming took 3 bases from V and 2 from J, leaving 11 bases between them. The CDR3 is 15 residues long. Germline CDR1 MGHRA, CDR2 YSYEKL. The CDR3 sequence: CASSHDGSPYNEQFF. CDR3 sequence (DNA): TGCGCCAGCAGCCATGACGGGAGTCCCTACAATGAGCAGTTCTTC.

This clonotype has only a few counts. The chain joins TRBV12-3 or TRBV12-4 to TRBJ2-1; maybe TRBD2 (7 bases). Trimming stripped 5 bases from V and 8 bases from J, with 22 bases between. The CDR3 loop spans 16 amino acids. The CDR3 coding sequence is TGTGCCAGCAGTCTGGAGGGGGGAGGGCCGTCCGATGAGCAGTTCTTC. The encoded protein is CASSLEGGGPSDEQFF.

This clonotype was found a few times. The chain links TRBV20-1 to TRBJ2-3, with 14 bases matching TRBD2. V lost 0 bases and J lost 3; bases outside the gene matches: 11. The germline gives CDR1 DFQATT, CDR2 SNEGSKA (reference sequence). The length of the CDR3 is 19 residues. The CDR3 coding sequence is TGCAGTGCTAGAGAATGGAGGACTAGCGGGAGGACGGGTACAGATACGCAGTATTTT. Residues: CSAREWRTSGRTGTDTQYF.